The clone carrying this TCR beta chain has a handful of counts. Its antigen is unknown. The data originate from a study of identical twins. Study results and caveats: The abundant beta clonotypes from cord blood had fewer insertions, and memory repertoires had none of this. Without tracking the same donors, conclusions rested on cross-sectional statistical analysis. Excess sharing between twins was weaker in beta out-of-frame sequences.

Through template switching, a universal primer site was introduced, and the cDNA contained unique molecular identifiers. MiXCR, applied by TCRdb to the 5' RACE reads, yields one record per CDR3 protein. The table lists 1.5 million to 2 million distinct CDR3 sequences, under 35% of them singletons, with around 0.3% in the top ten. Germline CDR1 is ENHRY and CDR2 is SYGVKD. The CDR3 totals 12 residues. V dropped 6 bases and J dropped 4 bases, with 9 bases sitting between them. This TCR came from a newborn girl in good health. This chain uses TRBV10-3 with TRBJ1-2; D might be TRBD1 (5 bases). Sequenced: cord blood. The CDR3 DNA reads as TGTGCCATCAGCGACAGTCGCTATGGCTACACCTTC. Protein sequence: CAISDSRYGYTF.